This paragraph reports one TCR beta chain. The data are from a study of blood T cell repertoires in COVID-19. About the research overall: Acute and convalescent COVID-19 samples came from the United States, Italy and Spain. The analysed material was cDNA or gDNA that came from T cells, B-cell-depleted T cells, or PBMCs.

This table comes from immunoSEQ multiplex PCR, and its TCRdb copy is limited to in-frame clones, with some not included. This table holds about 110,000 clones, around nine tenths found once. Sequencing was carried out using peripheral blood. This TCR was sampled from a woman in her forties or fifties with active or convalescent COVID-19.

Here the CDR3 DNA reads TGTGCCAGCAGCCAACTGACTAGCGGGTACACAGATACGCAGTATTTT. Translating gives CASSQLTSGYTDTQYF. V and J are TRBV5-4 and TRBJ2-3; TRBD2 matches 10 bases. The CDR3 is 16 amino acids. The junction had 7 bases not matched to a gene; V was cut back by 4 bases and J by 2 bases. Per germline, CDR1 SGHNT and CDR2 YYREEE (reference sequence). The entire variable domain, with the rest obtained from reference TRBV5-4 and TRBJ2-3, is as follows: ETGVTQSPTHLIKTRGQQVTLRCSSQSGHNTVSWYQQALGQGPQFIFQYYREEENGRGNFPPRFSGLQFPNYSSELNVNALELDDSALYLCASSQLTSGYTDTQYFGPGTRLTVL.